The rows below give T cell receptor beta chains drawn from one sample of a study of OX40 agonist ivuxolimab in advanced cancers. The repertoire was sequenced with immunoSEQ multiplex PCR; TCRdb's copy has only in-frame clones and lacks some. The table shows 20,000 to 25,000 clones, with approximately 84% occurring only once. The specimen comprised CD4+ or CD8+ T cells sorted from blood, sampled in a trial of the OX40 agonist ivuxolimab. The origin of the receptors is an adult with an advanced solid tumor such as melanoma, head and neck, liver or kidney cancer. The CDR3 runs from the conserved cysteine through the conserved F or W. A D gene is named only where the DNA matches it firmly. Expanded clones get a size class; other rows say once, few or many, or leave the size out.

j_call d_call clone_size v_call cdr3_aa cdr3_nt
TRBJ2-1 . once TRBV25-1 CASSEGAGVYNEQFF TGTGCCAGCAGTGAGGGGGCAGGGGTCTACAATGAGCAGTTCTTC
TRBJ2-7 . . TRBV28 CASSLLSPGYEQYF TGTGCCAGCAGTCTACTAAGCCCAGGATACGAGCAGTACTTC
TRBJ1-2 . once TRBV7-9 CASSWIVNYGYTF TGTGCCAGCAGCTGGATAGTTAACTATGGCTACACCTTC
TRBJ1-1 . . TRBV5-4 CASSQGVNTEAFF TGTGCCAGCAGCCAAGGGGTGAACACTGAAGCTTTCTTT
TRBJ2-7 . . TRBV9 CASSTPGALEQYF TGTGCCAGCAGCACACCGGGGGCCCTCGAGCAGTACTTC
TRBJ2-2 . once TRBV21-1 CASSKFDWKNTGELFF TGTGCCAGCAGCAAATTTGACTGGAAAAACACCGGGGAGCTGTTTTTT
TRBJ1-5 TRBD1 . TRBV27 CASATMVTGGQPQHF TGTGCCAGCGCCACAATGGTGACAGGGGGGCAGCCCCAGCATTTT
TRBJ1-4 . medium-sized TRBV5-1 CASSGLPTGPDTNEKLFF TGCGCCAGCAGCGGCCTTCCGACTGGCCCCGATACTAATGAAAAACTGTTTTTT
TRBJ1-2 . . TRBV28 CASSPISNQVLYGYTF TGTGCCAGCAGCCCAATCAGCAATCAGGTCCTCTATGGCTACACCTTC
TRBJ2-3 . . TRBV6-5 CASRTGLNFWDTQYF TGTGCCAGCCGCACCGGACTGAACTTTTGGGATACGCAGTATTTT
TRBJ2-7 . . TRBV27 CASSLGETWYF TGTGCCAGCAGTTTAGGTGAGACTTGGTACTTC
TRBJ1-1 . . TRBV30 CAFSLLGEAFF TGTGCCTTCTCGCTCTTAGGTGAAGCTTTCTTT
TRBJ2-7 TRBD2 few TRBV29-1 CSAVGTREDEQYF TGCAGCGCCGTGGGGACTCGGGAGGACGAGCAGTACTTC
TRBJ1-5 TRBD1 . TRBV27 CASSAQGDYNQPQHF TGTGCCAGCAGTGCCCAGGGGGACTACAATCAGCCCCAGCATTTT
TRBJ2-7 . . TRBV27 CASSLGGLGEQYF TGTGCCAGCAGTTTAGGGGGATTGGGCGAGCAGTACTTC
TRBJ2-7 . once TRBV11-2 CASITLAGPNRYEQYF TGTGCCAGCATCACCTTGGCGGGGCCGAACCGCTACGAGCAGTACTTC
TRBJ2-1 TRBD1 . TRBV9 CASSVGLRDRGTFRPPDQFF TGTGCCAGCAGCGTAGGGTTGAGGGACAGGGGCACCTTTAGGCCGCCGGATCAGTTCTTC
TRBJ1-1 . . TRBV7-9 CASSLGGVNTEAFF TGTGCCAGCAGCTTAGGAGGGGTGAACACTGAAGCTTTCTTT
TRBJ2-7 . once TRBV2 CASMWTDYEQYF TGTGCCAGCATGTGGACCGATTACGAGCAGTACTTC
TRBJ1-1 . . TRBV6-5 CASSYAGHTEAFF TGTGCCAGCAGTTACGCAGGGCACACTGAAGCTTTCTTT
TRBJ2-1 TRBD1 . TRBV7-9 CASSPFTGDLYNEQFF TGTGCCAGCAGCCCGTTTACAGGGGATCTCTACAATGAGCAGTTCTTC
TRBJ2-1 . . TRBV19 CASSIRGGNEQFF TGTGCCAGTAGTATTAGGGGAGGCAATGAGCAGTTCTTC
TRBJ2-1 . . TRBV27 CASINFYNEQFF TGTGCCAGCATTAACTTCTACAATGAGCAGTTCTTC
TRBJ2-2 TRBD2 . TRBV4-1 CASSQVLAGGSGELFF TGCGCCAGCAGCCAAGTTCTAGCGGGAGGTTCCGGGGAGCTGTTTTTT
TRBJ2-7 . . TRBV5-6 CASSNLDDAKRDEQYF TGTGCCAGCAGCAATCTGGACGACGCGAAAAGGGACGAGCAGTACTTC
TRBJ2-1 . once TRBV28 CASSFRIGYNEQFF TGTGCCAGCAGTTTTAGGATCGGCTACAATGAGCAGTTCTTC
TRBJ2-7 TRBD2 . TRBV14 CASSQAYSGSHEQYF TGTGCCAGCAGCCAAGCGTACAGCGGGAGCCACGAGCAGTACTTC
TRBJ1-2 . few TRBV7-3 CASSLDGPSGQNYGYTF TGTGCCAGCAGCTTAGATGGCCCCAGCGGCCAAAACTATGGCTACACCTTC
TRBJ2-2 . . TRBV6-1 CASSVVRTANTGELFF TGTGCCAGCAGTGTGGTCCGTACAGCTAACACCGGGGAGCTGTTTTTT
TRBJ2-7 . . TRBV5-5 CASSLTYEQYF TGTGCCAGCAGCTTGACCTACGAGCAGTACTTC
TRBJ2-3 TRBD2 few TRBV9 CASSAGGGLTTDTQYF TGTGCCAGCAGCGCCGGGGGGGGACTAACCACAGATACGCAGTATTTT
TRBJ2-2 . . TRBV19 CASIKLGELFF TGTGCCTCAATTAAGCTCGGGGAGCTGTTTTTT
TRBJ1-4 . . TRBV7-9 CASSLGYEKLFF TGTGCCAGCAGCTTAGGATATGAAAAACTGTTTTTT
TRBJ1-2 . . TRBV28 CASSLLGERYGYTF TGTGCCAGCAGTTTACTCGGCGAACGGTATGGCTACACCTTC
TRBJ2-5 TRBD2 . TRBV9 CASSAGPGTSNEQYF TGTGCCAGCAGCGCCGGACCCGGGACTAGCAATGAGCAGTACTTC
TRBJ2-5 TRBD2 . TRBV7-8 CASSLGLAGGRGRETQYF TGTGCCAGCAGCTTAGGGCTAGCGGGAGGACGGGGTCGGGAGACCCAGTACTTC
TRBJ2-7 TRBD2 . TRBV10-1 CASSESGGESYEQYF TGCGCCAGCAGTGAGTCGGGGGGGGAATCCTACGAGCAGTACTTC
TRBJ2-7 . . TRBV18 CASSPTGITGGRGPYEQYF TGTGCCAGCTCACCAACAGGAATCACCGGGGGCAGGGGCCCCTACGAGCAGTACTTC
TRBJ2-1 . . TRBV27 CASSLPSYNEQFF TGTGCCAGCAGTTTGCCGTCATACAATGAGCAGTTCTTC
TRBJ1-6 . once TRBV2 CASSEIGSGSYNSPLHF TGTGCCAGCAGTGAAATTGGCTCCGGGTCCTATAATTCACCCCTCCACTTT
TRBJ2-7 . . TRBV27 CASSFGTNYEQYF TGTGCCAGCAGTTTCGGGACAAACTACGAGCAGTACTTC
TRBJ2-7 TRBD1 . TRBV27 CASSLRAGGGYEQYF TGTGCCAGCAGTTTACGGGCAGGGGGCGGCTACGAGCAGTACTTC
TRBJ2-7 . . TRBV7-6 CASSSDNSDEQYF TGTGCCAGCAGCTCCGACAACTCTGATGAGCAGTACTTC
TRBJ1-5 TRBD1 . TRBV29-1 CSVPGQGNQPQHF TGCAGCGTTCCGGGACAGGGTAATCAGCCCCAGCATTTT
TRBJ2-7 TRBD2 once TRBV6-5 CASSSGLAGNEQYF TGTGCCAGCAGTTCGGGACTAGCGGGAAACGAGCAGTACTTC
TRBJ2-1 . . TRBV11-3 CASSPRGGDEQFF TGTGCCAGCAGCCCTAGAGGGGGGGATGAGCAGTTCTTC
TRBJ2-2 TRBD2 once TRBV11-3 CASSLRGLAGTGELFF TGTGCCAGCAGCTTACGGGGACTAGCGGGGACCGGGGAGCTGTTTTTT
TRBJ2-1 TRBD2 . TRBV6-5 CASSLAGSDEQFF TGTGCCAGCAGCCTAGCGGGAAGCGACGAGCAGTTCTTC
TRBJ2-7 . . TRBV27 CASKGVLDYEQYF TGTGCCTCGAAGGGGGTTTTGGATTACGAGCAGTACTTC
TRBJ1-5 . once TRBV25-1 CASSAQGRNQPQHF TGTGCCAGCAGTGCCCAGGGACGCAATCAGCCCCAGCATTTT
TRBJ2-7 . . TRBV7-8 CASSLGLGFYEQYF TGTGCCAGCAGCTTAGGTCTCGGATTCTACGAGCAGTACTTC
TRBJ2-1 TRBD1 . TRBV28 CASSRIDRASEQFF TGTGCCAGCAGCAGAATCGACAGGGCATCCGAGCAGTTCTTC